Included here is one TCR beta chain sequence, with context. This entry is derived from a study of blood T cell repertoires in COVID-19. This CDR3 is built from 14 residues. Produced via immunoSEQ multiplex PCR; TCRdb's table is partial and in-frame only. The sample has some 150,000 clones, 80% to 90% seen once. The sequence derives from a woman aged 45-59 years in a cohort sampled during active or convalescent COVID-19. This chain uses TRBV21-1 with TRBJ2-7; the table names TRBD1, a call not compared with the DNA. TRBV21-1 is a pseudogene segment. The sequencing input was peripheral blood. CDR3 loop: CASSSHRERDEQYF. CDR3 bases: TGTGCCAGCAGCAGCCACAGGGAAAGGGACGAGCAGTACTTC.